A single sample gave rise to the 3 T cell receptor beta chains below, sequenced in a study of CD8 T cells in Susac syndrome. Random hexamers served to reverse transcribe roughly 0.5 to 1 ug RNA. From the immunoSEQ multiplex PCR reads, TCRdb called clonotypes with MiXCR, one entry per CDR3 protein. The sample carries about 400,000 distinct CDR3 sequences, about 85% recorded once. Sample: CD8+ T cells from PBMCs. The receptors were sampled from a human donor with multiple sclerosis.

V gene TRBV7-2 combines with J gene TRBJ2-5; D call uncertain. This CDR3 is built from 13 residues. CDR1 is SGHTA and CDR2 is FQGNSA in the germline V gene. V was clipped by 6 bases and J by 7 bases, with 15 bases between them. The CDR3 loop reads CASSQGNRVTQYF. In nucleotides, the CDR3 is TGTGCCAGCAGTCAAGGCAATCGGGTGACCCAGTACTTC.

About this clonotype itself: Since the CDR3 does not end with the conserved phenylalanine or tryptophan, this likely comes from a read error. The chain combines TRBV14 with TRBJ1-6; 7 bases agree with TRBD1. Trimming took 2 bases from V and 7 from J; bases not matched to a gene: 5. The CDR3 spans 15 residues. Per germline, CDR1 SGHDN and CDR2 FVKESK. The CDR3 sequence: CASSQLEGGNSPLHL. CDR3 coding DNA: TGTGCCAGCAGCCAATTAGAAGGGGGCAATTCACCCCTCCACCTT.

The rearrangement joins TRBV7-3 to TRBJ2-5, with 10 positions matching TRBD2. Trimming removed 5 bases from V and 4 bases from J; junction bases left unmatched: 7. The length of the CDR3 is 15 residues. Germline CDR1 and CDR2: SGHTA and FQGTGA. The CDR3 reads CASSVSGRWGETQYF. The DNA for the CDR3 is TGTGCCAGCAGCGTTAGCGGGAGGTGGGGAGAGACCCAGTACTTC.